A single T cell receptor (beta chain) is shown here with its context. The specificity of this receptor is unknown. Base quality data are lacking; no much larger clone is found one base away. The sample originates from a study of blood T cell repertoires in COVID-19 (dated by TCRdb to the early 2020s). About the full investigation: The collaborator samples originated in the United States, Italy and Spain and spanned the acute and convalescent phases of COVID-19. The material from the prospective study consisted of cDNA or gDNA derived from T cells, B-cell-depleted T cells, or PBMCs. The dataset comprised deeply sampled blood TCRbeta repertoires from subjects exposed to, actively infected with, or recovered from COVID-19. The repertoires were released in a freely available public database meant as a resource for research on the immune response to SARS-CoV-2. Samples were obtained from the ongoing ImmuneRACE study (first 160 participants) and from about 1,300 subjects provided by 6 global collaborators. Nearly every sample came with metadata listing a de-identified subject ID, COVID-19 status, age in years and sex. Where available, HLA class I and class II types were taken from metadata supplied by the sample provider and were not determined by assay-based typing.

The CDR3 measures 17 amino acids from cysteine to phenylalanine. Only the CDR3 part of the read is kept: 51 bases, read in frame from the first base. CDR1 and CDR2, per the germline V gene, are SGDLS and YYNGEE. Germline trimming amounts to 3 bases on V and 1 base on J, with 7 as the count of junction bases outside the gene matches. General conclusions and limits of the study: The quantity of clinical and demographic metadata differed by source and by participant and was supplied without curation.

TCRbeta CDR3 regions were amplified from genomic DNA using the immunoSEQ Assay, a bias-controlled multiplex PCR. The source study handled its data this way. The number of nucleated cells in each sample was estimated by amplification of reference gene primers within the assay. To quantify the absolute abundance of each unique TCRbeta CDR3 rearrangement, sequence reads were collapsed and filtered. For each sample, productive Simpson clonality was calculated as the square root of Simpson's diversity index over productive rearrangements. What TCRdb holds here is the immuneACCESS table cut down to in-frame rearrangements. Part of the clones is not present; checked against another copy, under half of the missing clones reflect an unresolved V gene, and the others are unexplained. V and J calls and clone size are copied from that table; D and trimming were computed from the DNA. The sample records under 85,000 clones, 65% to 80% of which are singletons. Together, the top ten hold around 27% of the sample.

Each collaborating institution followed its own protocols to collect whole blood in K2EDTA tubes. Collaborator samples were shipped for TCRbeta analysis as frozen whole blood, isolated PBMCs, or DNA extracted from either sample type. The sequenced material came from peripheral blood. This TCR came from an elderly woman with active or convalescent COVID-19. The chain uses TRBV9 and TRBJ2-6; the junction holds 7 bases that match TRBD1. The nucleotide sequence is TGTGCCAGCAGCGACAGGGGCCCCGGATCTGGGGCCAACGTCCTGACTTTC. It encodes CASSDRGPGSGANVLTF.